This T cell receptor (beta chain) was sequenced for a study of OX40 agonist ivuxolimab in advanced cancers. At the level of the study: Ivuxolimab, an antibody that agonizes OX40 (CD134), was administered to the patients. Of the participants, under 50% had some prior anti-PD-1, anti-PD-L1 or anti-CTLA-4 therapy, which was allowed. General study results and limits: In CD8+ T cells, expanded clones were on average more numerous than in CD4+.

TCRdb's copy holds only in-frame clones and misses some; the assay was immunoSEQ multiplex PCR. Among 70,000 to 85,000 clones, around 80% were seen once, and the ten largest hold 1.1%. This CDR3 has 16 amino acids. V was clipped by 0 bases and J by 0 bases, with 9 bases between them. Looked up from germline, CDR1 is LGHNA and CDR2 is YSLEER. Worth noting for this clone: Its antigen is undetermined.

The clonotype was recovered from an adult with an advanced solid tumor such as melanoma, head and neck, liver or kidney cancer. This chain connects TRBV4-3 to TRBJ1-3, with a possible D match to TRBD1 (6 bases). The material was CD4+ or CD8+ T cells sorted from blood, obtained in a trial of the OX40 agonist ivuxolimab. The CDR3 DNA sequence: TGCGCCAGCAGCCAAGAACGGGGACACTCTGGAAACACCATATATTTT. It encodes CASSQERGHSGNTIYF.